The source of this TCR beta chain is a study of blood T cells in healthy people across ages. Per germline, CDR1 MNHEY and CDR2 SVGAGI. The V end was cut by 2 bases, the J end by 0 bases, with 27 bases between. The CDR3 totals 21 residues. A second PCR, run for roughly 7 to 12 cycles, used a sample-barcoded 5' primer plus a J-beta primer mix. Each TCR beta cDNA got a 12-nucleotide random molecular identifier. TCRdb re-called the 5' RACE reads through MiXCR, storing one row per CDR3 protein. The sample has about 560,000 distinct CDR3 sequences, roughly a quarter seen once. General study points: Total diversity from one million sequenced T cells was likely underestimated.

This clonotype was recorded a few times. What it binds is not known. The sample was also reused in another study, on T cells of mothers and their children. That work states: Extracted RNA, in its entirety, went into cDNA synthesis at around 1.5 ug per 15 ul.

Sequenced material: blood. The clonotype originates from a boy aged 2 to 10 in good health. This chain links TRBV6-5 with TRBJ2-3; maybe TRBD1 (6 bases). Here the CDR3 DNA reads TGTGCCAGCAGTTACAGCCCTAGACAGGTCCCCCTGGACAAAAGCACAGATACGCAGTATTTT. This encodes CASSYSPRQVPLDKSTDTQYF.